The next 21 T cell receptor beta chains were all read from a single sample in a study of OX40 agonist ivuxolimab in advanced cancers. Sequencing used immunoSEQ multiplex PCR; TCRdb keeps in-frame clones, though not all of them. The data contain fewer than 40,000 clones, around 83% of them singletons. This sample comprised CD4+ or CD8+ T cells sorted from blood, obtained in a trial of the OX40 agonist ivuxolimab. The receptor source for this set is an adult with an advanced solid tumor such as melanoma, head and neck, liver or kidney cancer.

The V call is TRBV30, the J call TRBJ1-6; 7 bases are shared with TRBD1. Trimming took 5 bases from V and 7 from J; bases not matched to a gene: 5. Germline CDR1 GTSNPN, CDR2 SVGIG (reference sequence). CDR3 length: 13 residues. The CDR3 here is CAWGGTANSPLHF. In nucleotides, the CDR3 is TGTGCCTGGGGGGGGACAGCAAATTCACCCCTCCACTTT.

This chain connects TRBV28 to TRBJ1-2; no firm D call. The CDR3 loop spans 15 amino acids. Germline CDR1 is MDHEN and CDR2 is SYDVKM. The V and J ends lost 6 bases and 2 bases respectively, with 16 bases between them. CDR3 in DNA: TGTGCCAGCAGCCCGATCCTGCCCCGGAACTATGGCTACACCTTC. Protein product: CASSPILPRNYGYTF.

V usage is TRBV19 and J usage is TRBJ2-3; the match to TRBD2 covers 15 bases. The ends lost 3 bases at V and 3 bases at J; junction bases unmatched: 4. The CDR3 runs to 17 residues. Per germline, CDR1 LNHDA and CDR2 SQIVND (reference sequence). CDR3 region: CASSIRTSGGATDTQYF. CDR3 DNA sequence: TGTGCCAGTAGTATTCGGACTAGCGGGGGGGCAACAGATACGCAGTATTTT.

The chain has TRBV12-5 and TRBJ2-7, with D hard to call. V shed 9 bases and J shed 3 bases, with 18 bases lying between them. In germline, CDR1 is LGHNT, CDR2 FRNRAP. There are 14 residues in the CDR3. CDR3 amino acids: CARNRNSRNYEQYF. In nucleotides, the CDR3 is TGTGCTAGGAACCGAAACAGCCGGAACTACGAGCAGTACTTC.

V gene TRBV10-3 combines with J gene TRBJ2-3; D is unclear. CDR3 size: 14 residues. The V gene lost 3 bases and the J gene lost 4 bases, with 11 bases spanning the gap. CDR1 and CDR2 from the germline V gene are ENHRY and SYGVKD. This chain's CDR3 is CAISEPRLADTQYF. Here the CDR3 DNA reads TGTGCCATCAGTGAACCCCGACTTGCAGATACGCAGTATTTT.

This clone appeared a few times. Other DNA sequences in this sample translate to the same CDR3. The chain combines TRBV27 with TRBJ2-7; 10 positions agree with TRBD1. Germline trimming cut 4 bases from V and 3 bases from J; bases unmatched to any gene: 3. The CDR3 contains 14 residues. Germline values: CDR1 MNHEY, CDR2 SMNVEV (reference sequence). The CDR3 DNA reads as TGTGCCAGCAGTTACCGGACAGGGGGCTACGAGCAGTACTTC. Protein product: CASSYRTGGYEQYF.

This clone was counted between two and nine times. V is TRBV30 and J is TRBJ2-7; D uncertain. CDR1 and CDR2 from the germline V gene are GTSNPN and SVGIG (reference sequence). Deletions cut 2 bases from V and 3 bases from J, with 8 bases between. The length of the CDR3 is 12 residues. The CDR3 protein is CAWSSGLYEQYF. CDR3 in DNA: TGTGCCTGGAGTTCCGGGCTCTACGAGCAGTACTTC.

CDR3 nucleotide sequence: TGTGCCAGCAGTGCTGTTAGCGGGGAGCAGGAGCAGTACTTC. Translating gives CASSAVSGEQEQYF. The chain carries TRBV2 and TRBJ2-7; 8 nucleotides align to TRBD2. CDR1 is SNHLY, CDR2 FYNNEI, per germline. The CDR3 is 14 residues long. Trimming at V came to 4 bases and at J to 7 bases, leaving 9 bases not matched to a gene.

The genes are TRBV29-1 and TRBJ1-1, with D unclear. Germline CDR1 is SQVTM and CDR2 is ANQGSEA. The V gene lost 7 bases and the J gene lost 0 bases, with 15 bases spanning the gap. CDR3 length equals 14 residues. The CDR3: CSAHSAGLNTEAFF. CDR3 coding DNA: TGCAGCGCCCACTCGGCCGGGTTGAACACTGAAGCTTTCTTT.

The rearrangement joins TRBV25-1 to TRBJ2-3; 10 bases align to TRBD1. The J segment lost 5 bases and the V segment lost 8 bases, leaving 4 bases of the junction unmatched. This CDR3 comprises 13 residues. Germline V gene lookup returns CDR1 MGHDK and CDR2 SYGVNS. The CDR3 reads CASSTGGLDTQYF. The CDR3 DNA follows: TGTGCCAGCTCGACAGGGGGCCTAGATACGCAGTATTTT.

The rearrangement uses TRBV28 and TRBJ1-5; D gene uncertain. The V end was cut by 7 bases, the J end by 5 bases, with 9 bases between. This CDR3 comprises 12 residues. Germline CDR1 and CDR2: MDHEN and SYDVKM. The chain's CDR3 is CASKREDQPQHF. As DNA, the CDR3 is TGTGCCAGCAAGAGGGAGGATCAGCCCCAGCATTTT.

This clone was seen a single time. This chain uses TRBV30 with TRBJ1-1; maybe TRBD1 (6 bases). Trimming took 4 bases from V and 10 from J, leaving 13 bases between them. The germline V gene has CDR1 GTSNPN and CDR2 SVGIG (reference sequence). The CDR3 consists of 11 residues. The CDR3 here is CAWTGGRIAFF. The CDR3 DNA is TGTGCCTGGACTGGGGGGCGTATAGCTTTCTTT.

The chain recombines TRBV19 with TRBJ1-5; possibly TRBD1 for D (5 bases). The CDR3 sequence is 18 residues long. Germline values: CDR1 LNHDA, CDR2 SQIVND (reference sequence). V was clipped by 7 bases and J by 7 bases, with 29 bases between them. The CDR3 region is CASTPTGGVSSANQPQHF. As DNA, the CDR3 is TGTGCCAGTACCCCGACGGGAGGGGTCTCCTCGGCGAACCAGCCCCAGCATTTT.

In its sample, this clone was seen a few times. This chain uses TRBV11-1 with TRBJ1-1; D ambiguous. The CDR3 loop spans 12 amino acids. Per germline, CDR1 SGHAT and CDR2 FQDESV (reference sequence). Trimming stripped 4 bases from V and 9 bases from J, with 12 bases between. The CDR3 loop is CASSSGGMKAFF. CDR3 bases: TGTGCCAGCAGCTCGGGAGGAATGAAAGCTTTCTTT. Using reference TRBV11-1 and TRBJ1-1 for the parts outside the CDR3, the full variable domain is EAEVAQSPRYKITEKSQAVAFWCDPISGHATLYWYRQILGQGPELLVQFQDESVVDDSQLPKDRFSAERLKGVDSTLKIQPAELGDSAMYLCASSSGGMKAFFGQGTRLTVV.

This clone ranks as medium-sized (0.01 to 0.1%). This chain uses TRBV2 with TRBJ1-2; D uncertain. The germline V gene encodes CDR1 SNHLY and CDR2 FYNNEI. Deletions cut 1 base from V and 4 bases from J, with 7 bases between. The CDR3 runs 13 residues. For the CDR3, the DNA is TGTGCCAGCAGTGAAGAGGGAGGCTATGGCTACACCTTC. Its protein is CASSEEGGYGYTF.

The V gene is TRBV30, the J gene TRBJ1-3, with D tentatively TRBD1 (5 bases). This CDR3 comprises 14 residues. Trimming took 0 bases from V and 4 from J, leaving 10 bases between them. Germline CDR1 and CDR2: GTSNPN and SVGIG (reference sequence). CDR3 sequence (DNA): TGTGCCTGGAGTGTTTCGGGGACCGGAAACACCATATATTTT. It is translated as CAWSVSGTGNTIYF.

CDR3 sequence (DNA): TGCGCCAGCAGCACCGGGGACTCCTACGAGCAGTACTTC. Translating gives CASSTGDSYEQYF. V is TRBV5-1 and J is TRBJ2-7; D might be TRBD2 (5 bases). Deletions cut 4 bases from V and 0 bases from J, with 8 bases between. Germline V gives CDR1 SGHRS, CDR2 YFSETQ. CDR3 length: 13 amino acids.

The chain recombines TRBV11-1 with TRBJ2-1; weak D call: TRBD2 (5 bases). The CDR3 is 15 residues long. The V end lost 5 bases, the J end lost 12 bases, and 23 bases lay between the germline ends. Germline V gene lookup returns CDR1 SGHAT and CDR2 FQDESV (reference sequence). The DNA for the CDR3 is TGTGCCAGCAGCAAAAGGGTGGGGAGTTTTGTTTGGCAGTTCTTC. Its protein is CASSKRVGSFVWQFF.

This clone was seen a single time. The genes are TRBV7-2 and TRBJ2-1; D gene uncertain. V lost 5 bases to trimming and J lost 1 base, with 6 bases between them. Germline assignment: CDR1 SGHTA and CDR2 FQGNSA. The CDR3 totals 13 residues. CDR3 DNA: TGTGCCAGCAGCCCTTTGTCCTACAATGAGCAGTTCTTC. This sequence encodes CASSPLSYNEQFF.

The sample holds one count of this clone. V gene TRBV9 combines with J gene TRBJ1-2, with TRBD1 matching 7 bases. In germline, CDR1 is SGDLS, CDR2 YYNGEE. J was trimmed by 2 bases and V by 4 bases; bases with no gene match: 2. CDR3 length: 13 residues. In DNA, the CDR3 is TGTGCCAGCAGCATGGGACAGAACTATGGCTACACCTTC. It specifies CASSMGQNYGYTF.

This rearrangement joins TRBV6-5 to TRBJ1-5; the match to TRBD1 covers 9 bases. Unmatched junction bases numbered 1, after V lost 4 bases and J lost 3 bases. The length of the CDR3 is 14 residues. Per germline, CDR1 MNHEY and CDR2 SVGAGI. The CDR3 DNA reads TGTGCCAGCAGTTGGACAGGGGCCAATCAGCCCCAGCATTTT. Its protein is CASSWTGANQPQHF.